One sample yielded the 27 T cell receptor beta chains listed below, sequenced in a study of shared clonotypes between healthy human individuals (TCRdb year 2020). Libraries were built with the immunoSEQ multiplex PCR assay. The table comes from immuneACCESS by way of TCRdb, which keeps in-frame sequences with V and J called. Part of the clones is missing from these tables; in studies checked, under half for an unresolved V gene and the rest for unknown reasons. In all, the sample holds about half a million clones, and 75% to 80% of those were seen once. 9.5% to 15% of the sample is held by the ten biggest clonotypes. Sequencing was done on a sample of PBMCs. Receptor source: a woman aged 40 to 50 in good health. Some clones in this sample may be carry-over from other donors' samples.

This rearrangement joins TRBV9 to TRBJ1-2; D is unresolved. Germline lookup yields CDR1 SGDLS and CDR2 YYNGEE. The germline V and J ends were trimmed by 4 bases and 11 bases, with 18 bases remaining between them. This CDR3 spans 13 amino acids. The CDR3 sequence: CASSLTTGSAYTF. The CDR3 DNA reads as TGTGCCAGCAGCTTAACCACGGGGTCAGCATACACCTTC.

V is TRBV9 and J is TRBJ2-1, with unresolved D. The germline CDR1 and CDR2 sequences are SGDLS and YYNGEE. Between the trimmed V and J ends, which lost 0 bases and 7 bases, there was a span of 8 bases. This CDR3 comprises 13 residues. Written as DNA, the CDR3 is TGTGCCAGCAGCGTAGAGGGAAGGAATGAGCAGTTCTTC. Its translation: CASSVEGRNEQFF.

The rearrangement joins TRBV13 to TRBJ1-1; D is possibly TRBD1 (5 bases). Germline V lookup: CDR1 PRHDT, CDR2 FYEKMQ (reference sequence). The CDR3 is made up of 15 amino acids. V was cut by 4 bases and J by 0 bases, with 12 bases left in between. The CDR3 here is CASSSRGGLNTEAFF. The CDR3 nucleotides are TGTGCCAGCAGCTCAAGGGGCGGACTGAACACTGAAGCTTTCTTT.

A word on this clone: This sequence is one base from a far larger clone and is likely a read error. This chain connects TRBV5-1 to TRBJ2-7; D not certain. Trimming left V 0 bases short and J 8 bases short, with 12 bases between. Germline-derived CDR1 and CDR2 are SGHRS and YFSETQ. The CDR3 is 13 amino acids. The CDR3 loop is CASSLGPGHKQYF. The CDR3 DNA reads as TGCGCCAGCAGCTTGGGACCAGGCCACAAGCAGTACTTC. The variable domain in full, with the rest retrieved from reference TRBV5-1 and TRBJ2-7, is KAGVTQTPRYLIKTRGQQVTLSCSPISGHRSVSWYQQTPGQGLQFLFEYFSETQRNKGNFPGRFSGRQFSNSRSEMNVSTLELGDSALYLCASSLGPGHKQYFGPGTRLTVT.

This clone has more than one count but fewer than ten. This sequence joins TRBV4-1 and TRBJ1-4; D is unresolved. From germline, CDR1 is MGHRA and CDR2 YSYEKL. The CDR3 has 16 amino acids. The V and J ends lost 5 bases and 0 bases respectively, with 13 bases between them. The CDR3 DNA reads as TGCGCCAGCAGCTCACTGGTCCGGGCAACTAATGAAAAACTGTTTTTT. Its protein product is CASSSLVRATNEKLFF.

This clone was recorded many times. Other nucleotide sequences from this sample produce the same CDR3. V usage is TRBV29-1 and J usage is TRBJ2-7; possibly TRBD1 or TRBD2 for D (5 bases each). Trimming took 5 bases from V and 2 from J, leaving 10 bases between them. Per germline, CDR1 SQVTM and CDR2 ANQGSEA. This CDR3 has 12 amino acids. The CDR3: CSVRDGTYEQYF. The CDR3 DNA reads TGCAGCGTTCGGGACGGCACCTACGAGCAGTACTTC.

The chain recombines TRBV19 with TRBJ1-2, with 9 nucleotides matching TRBD1. J gave up 6 bases and V 6 bases, and 11 bases lay outside the gene matches. Germline V gene lookup returns CDR1 LNHDA and CDR2 SQIVND (reference sequence). This CDR3 has 15 amino acids. The CDR3 region is CASRPQQGAANGYTF. The CDR3 nucleotides are TGTGCCAGTAGACCCCAACAGGGGGCGGCGAATGGCTACACCTTC.

This clone was counted only a few times. V gene TRBV19 combines with J gene TRBJ1-1; D is undetermined. V gave up 1 base and J gave up 7 bases, with 7 bases separating them. The CDR3 is 12 residues long. CDR1 is LNHDA, CDR2 SQIVND, per germline (reference sequence). CDR3 sequence: CASSIGPGEAFF. The CDR3 DNA reads TGTGCCAGTAGTATAGGGCCAGGTGAAGCTTTCTTT.

The rearrangement joins TRBV5-4 to TRBJ2-3; TRBD2 agrees at 8 bases. J lost 0 bases, V lost 3 bases, and 6 bases had no gene match. Germline V gene data show CDR1 as SGHNT and CDR2 as YYREEE (reference sequence). The CDR3 sequence is 16 residues long. The CDR3 region has the DNA TGTGCCAGCAGCTCGTCCGGGACTAGAAGCACAGATACGCAGTATTTT. It encodes CASSSSGTRSTDTQYF.

In the case of this clone: This likely came from a read error, as a far larger clone is one base away. The CDR3 sequence is CSARAEGDRDTQYF. The CDR3 bases are TGCAGCGCTCGGGCAGAAGGGGATCGAGATACGCAGTATTTT. This rearrangement joins TRBV29-1 to TRBJ2-3; D is possibly TRBD1 (5 bases). Trimming took 7 bases from V and 5 from J, leaving 19 bases between them. Germline CDR1 reads SQVTM; CDR2 reads ANQGSEA. The CDR3 extends over 14 amino acids.

The rearrangement uses TRBV5-1 and TRBJ2-7; 10 positions match TRBD1. The V and J ends lost 0 bases and 5 bases, in that order; junction bases with no gene match: 5. CDR3 length equals 15 residues. Germline lookup yields CDR1 SGHRS and CDR2 YFSETQ. The chain's CDR3 is CASSLAGTGVDEQYF. The DNA of the CDR3 is TGCGCCAGCAGCTTGGCCGGGACAGGGGTGGACGAGCAGTACTTC.

Turning to this clone: This may be a read error: a much more frequent sequence differs by one nucleotide. CDR3 residues: CASRLQTGADTEAFF. The CDR3 DNA follows: TGTGCCAGCAGGCTCCAGACAGGGGCTGACACTGAAGCTTTCTTT. The chain uses TRBV5-4 and TRBJ1-1, with 8 bases matching TRBD1. Germline lookup yields CDR1 SGHNT and CDR2 YYREEE (reference sequence). J was trimmed by 3 bases and V by 5 bases; bases with no gene match: 9. CDR3 size: 15 residues. The full variable domain, in which reference TRBV5-4 and TRBJ1-1 provide the parts outside the CDR3, is ETGVTQSPTHLIKTRGQQVTLRCSSQSGHNTVSWYQQALGQGPQFIFQYYREEENGRGNFPPRFSGLQFPNYSSELNVNALELDDSALYLCASRLQTGADTEAFFGQGTRLTVV.

This clone was recorded only once. An end of the junction differs from the germline gene, which may be a read error. The chain recombines TRBV5-1 with TRBJ1-1; D perhaps matches TRBD1 (5 bases). This CDR3 comprises 15 residues. Per the germline V gene, CDR1 is SGHRS and CDR2 is YFSETQ. Here the CDR3 DNA reads TGCGCCAGCAGCCTGGCGATGGGGCCTACCGCTGAAGCTTCCTTT. Translation: CASSLAMGPTAEASF.

The V gene is TRBV9, the J gene TRBJ2-7; 7 bases fit TRBD2. CDR3 size: 14 residues. CDR1 SGDLS and CDR2 YYNGEE come from the germline V gene. V lost 4 bases and J lost 4; bases outside the gene matches: 8. CDR3 sequence (DNA): TGTGCCAGCAGCCCGGGACGGGGGGTTTACGAGCAGTACTTC. Its translation: CASSPGRGVYEQYF.

CDR3 protein: CASSGRVRQGAYEQYF. CDR3 DNA: TGTGCCAGCAGTGGCCGAGTCAGACAGGGGGCGTACGAGCAGTACTTC. V gene TRBV2 combines with J gene TRBJ2-7; 10 nucleotides line up with TRBD1. V lost 4 bases, J lost 4 bases, and 10 bases stayed unmatched. The CDR3 is 16 residues long. The germline gives CDR1 SNHLY, CDR2 FYNNEI.

The J gene is TRBJ1-4, the V gene TRBV30; D not resolved. Trimming stripped 1 base from V and 5 bases from J, with 14 bases between. Germline CDR1 reads GTSNPN; CDR2 reads SVGIG (reference sequence). This CDR3 is 15 amino acids long. The CDR3 DNA sequence: TGTGCCTGGAGTGCGGGCCGGGTTCAAAATGAAAAACTGTTTTTT. Encoded protein: CAWSAGRVQNEKLFF.

This CDR3 is CASSLVGHSEKLFF. CDR3 in DNA: TGTGCCAGCAGTTTAGTAGGGCACAGCGAAAAACTGTTTTTT. The chain joins TRBV28 to TRBJ1-4, with D unresolved. The CDR3 covers 14 residues. V was cut by 2 bases and J by 8 bases, with 12 bases left in between. Per germline, CDR1 MDHEN and CDR2 SYDVKM. The full variable domain, rest sourced from reference TRBV28 and TRBJ1-4, is DVKVTQSSRYLVKRTGEKVFLECVQDMDHENMFWYRQDPGLGLRLIYFSYDVKMKEKGDIPEGYSVSREKKERFSLILESASTNQTSMYLCASSLVGHSEKLFFGSGTQLSVL.

The rearrangement links TRBV11-2 to TRBJ2-2, with D perhaps TRBD1 (5 bases). The V gene lost 3 bases and the J gene lost 2 bases, with 10 bases spanning the gap. The CDR3 is 15 amino acids. CDR1 SGHAT and CDR2 FQNNGV come from the germline V gene. Here the CDR3 DNA reads TGTGCCAGCAGCTTTGCTGGACATAACACCGGGGAGCTGTTTTTT. The encoded protein is CASSFAGHNTGELFF.

The CDR3 DNA reads TGTGCCAGCAGTACGGGGACTAGCAATGTCTACGAGCAGTACTTC. As protein: CASSTGTSNVYEQYF. The chain links TRBV6-5 to TRBJ2-7, with 9 bases lining up with TRBD2. There are 15 residues in the CDR3. Germline V gene data show CDR1 as MNHEY and CDR2 as SVGAGI. The junction had 8 bases not matched to a gene; V was cut back by 5 bases and J by 3 bases.

V is TRBV5-6 and J is TRBJ2-1; 7 bases agree with TRBD1. Germline CDR1 is SGHDT and CDR2 is YYEEEE. This CDR3 has 17 amino acids. With 0 bases clipped from V and 1 base from J, the junction kept 7 bases outside the gene matches. The CDR3 DNA sequence: TGTGCCAGCAGCTTGGGATCAGGGGGTCAATCCTACAATGAGCAGTTCTTC. The encoded protein is CASSLGSGGQSYNEQFF.

This chain links TRBV7-2 with TRBJ2-4, with unresolved D. CDR3 length: 14 amino acids. Germline assignment: CDR1 SGHTA and CDR2 FQGNSA. Trimming left V 5 bases short and J 0 bases short, with 8 bases between. Written as DNA, the CDR3 is TGTGCCAGCAGCCAGACGTTAGCCAAAAACATTCAGTACTTC. It translates to CASSQTLAKNIQYF.

The V gene is TRBV5-4, the J gene TRBJ2-3, with 8 nucleotides matching TRBD2. Germline CDR1 is SGHNT and CDR2 is YYREEE (reference sequence). V dropped 4 bases and J dropped 1; count of bases not matched to a gene: 5. The CDR3 is 15 amino acids. The CDR3 loop reads CASSPQTSGTDTQYF. The CDR3 bases are TGTGCCAGCAGCCCCCAGACTAGCGGCACAGATACGCAGTATTTT. The whole variable domain, remainder taken from reference TRBV5-4 and TRBJ2-3, is ETGVTQSPTHLIKTRGQQVTLRCSSQSGHNTVSWYQQALGQGPQFIFQYYREEENGRGNFPPRFSGLQFPNYSSELNVNALELDDSALYLCASSPQTSGTDTQYFGPGTRLTVL.

This chain's CDR3 is CASSFAGANTGELFF. In nucleotides, the CDR3 is TGTGCCAGCAGTTTTGCAGGGGCGAACACCGGGGAGCTGTTTTTT. The rearrangement uses TRBV28 and TRBJ2-2; D is possibly TRBD1 (6 bases). The CDR3 is made up of 15 amino acids. V was trimmed by 3 bases and J by 0 bases, leaving 8 bases between them. CDR1 is MDHEN, CDR2 SYDVKM, per germline.

The chain has TRBV29-1 and TRBJ2-5, with TRBD2 matching 15 bases. The CDR3 loop spans 18 amino acids. Per the germline V gene, CDR1 is SQVTM and CDR2 is ANQGSEA. V shed 2 bases and J 3 bases; nucleotides not matched to a gene: 10. CDR3 sequence: CSVEYGLAGGVWKETQYF. CDR3 in DNA: TGCAGCGTTGAATACGGACTAGCGGGAGGGGTTTGGAAAGAGACCCAGTACTTC.

V gene TRBV7-3 combines with J gene TRBJ2-7, with 10 positions matching TRBD2. V lost 2 bases and J lost 2; bases outside the gene matches: 6. Germline CDR1 and CDR2: SGHTA and FQGTGA. The CDR3 loop spans 16 amino acids. CDR3 sequence reads: CASSLLAGVGTYEQYF. CDR3 sequence (DNA): TGTGCCAGCAGCTTACTAGCGGGAGTGGGCACCTACGAGCAGTACTTC.

This clone was counted a few times. This sequence joins TRBV7-2 and TRBJ2-7; D may be TRBD1 (5 bases). The CDR3 has 13 residues. The germline V gene encodes CDR1 SGHTA and CDR2 FQGNSA. Trimming shortened V by 1 base and J by 6 bases, and 10 bases separated the two germline ends. The CDR3 here is CASSLGARGEQYF. CDR3 coding DNA: TGTGCCAGCAGCTTAGGGGCTAGGGGCGAGCAGTACTTC.

This clone was counted once. V usage is TRBV6-5 and J usage is TRBJ1-3; the match to TRBD1 covers 7 bases. CDR1 and CDR2 (germline): MNHEY, SVGAGI. The CDR3 totals 14 residues. The V gene end was trimmed by 6 bases and the J gene end by 3 bases; junction bases not matched to a gene: 5. CDR3 DNA: TGTGCCAGCAGCCCCGGGACAGTTGGAAACACCATATATTTT. This encodes CASSPGTVGNTIYF.